This T cell receptor (beta chain) was sequenced during a study of human T cells and chemical hapten exposure. Regarding the study as a whole: With alopecia, donors may have immune responses unlike healthy people's.

This CDR3 is built from 13 residues. Per germline, CDR1 MNHNY and CDR2 SVGAGI (reference sequence). V gave up 6 bases and J gave up 0 bases, with 8 bases separating them. Documented time point: patch test 1, 2 weeks after DPC sensitization. The treatment here: therapeutic diphenylcyclopropenone sensitization with weekly scalp DPC. TCRdb re-called the RACE reads through MiXCR, storing one row per CDR3 protein. Here the sample spans 300,000 to 450,000 distinct CDR3 sequences, 4.8% being singletons. This clonotype was observed many times. Antigen: not known. This sequence was found in a woman between 50 and 59 years old with alopecia areata. Some clones in this sample may be carry-over from other donors' samples. The gene calls are TRBV6-6 and TRBJ1-1; D not resolved. The specimen comprised whole blood, sampled in connection with sensitization to the hapten diphenylcyclopropenone (DPC). CDR3 sequence: CASRSHMNTEAFF. The CDR3 DNA reads as TGTGCCAGCAGGTCCCACATGAACACTGAAGCTTTCTTT.